This TCR beta chain was sequenced for a study of Siglec-9 on CD8 T cells in melanoma (dated by TCRdb to the late 2010s). Regarding the research as a whole: The study investigated Siglec-9 expression on CD8+ T cells and the role of Siglec-9 in regulating T cells in the melanoma tumor microenvironment.

To prepare the library, the immunoSEQ multiplex PCR assay was applied. Held by TCRdb, this immuneACCESS table contains in-frame sequences only and omits some clones. Under half of the omission traces to an unresolved V gene where checked; the cause of the rest is unknown. This sample lists about 33,000 clones; more than 65% were detected once. Jointly, the top ten make up less than 2% of the sample. Concerning this clone itself: It lacks a known antigen. Per-base qualities were not stored, and no clone one base away is much larger.

The research as a whole found: According to the report, an effector memory CD8+ T-cell subset that seemed to build up inside melanoma tumors was both marked and regulated by Siglec-9.

Reading from cysteine to phenylalanine, the CDR3 counts 14 amino acids. Only the CDR3 DNA stays, 42 bases, in frame from base 1. CDR1 and CDR2 were assigned from the germline V gene (reference sequence) as MNHNY and SVGAGI. V was cut back by 4 bases and J by 2 bases, leaving a gap of 12 bases between them. Sequenced: Siglec-9- CD8+ T cells sorted from blood. The cell subset or site label of this sample denotes: CD8 T cells lacking Siglec-9. The TCR sequence derives from a human donor in good health. The chain joins TRBV6-6 to TRBJ2-7, with TRBD1 tentatively as D gene (5 bases match). The CDR3 protein: CASSSRVSPYEQYF. The sequence in DNA is TGTGCCAGCAGTTCCAGGGTTAGTCCCTACGAGCAGTACTTC.